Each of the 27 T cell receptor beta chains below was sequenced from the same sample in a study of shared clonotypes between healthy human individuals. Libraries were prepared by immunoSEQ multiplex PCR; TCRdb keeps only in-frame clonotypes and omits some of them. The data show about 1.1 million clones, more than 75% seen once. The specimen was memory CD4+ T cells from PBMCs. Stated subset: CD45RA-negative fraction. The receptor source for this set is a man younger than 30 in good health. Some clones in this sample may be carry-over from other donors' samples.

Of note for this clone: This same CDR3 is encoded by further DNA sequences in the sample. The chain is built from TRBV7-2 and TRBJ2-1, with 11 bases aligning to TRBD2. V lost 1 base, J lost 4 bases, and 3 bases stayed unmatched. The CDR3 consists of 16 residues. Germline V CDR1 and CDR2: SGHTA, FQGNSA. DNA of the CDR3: TGTGCCAGCAGCTTAGAGGGGACTAGCGGATACAATGAGCAGTTCTTC. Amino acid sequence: CASSLEGTSGYNEQFF.

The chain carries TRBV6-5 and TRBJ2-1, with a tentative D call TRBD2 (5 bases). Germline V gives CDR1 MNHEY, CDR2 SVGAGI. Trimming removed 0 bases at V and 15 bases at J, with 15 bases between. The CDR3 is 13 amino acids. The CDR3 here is CASSYSRAGLRFF. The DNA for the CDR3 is TGTGCCAGCAGTTACTCGAGGGCCGGCCTCCGGTTCTTC.

CDR3 residues: CASSTTGDYGYTF. The CDR3 bases are TGTGCCAGCAGTACTACAGGGGATTATGGCTACACCTTC. J is TRBJ1-2 and V is TRBV2; TRBD1 aligns across 7 bases. CDR1 is SNHLY, CDR2 FYNNEI, per germline. V dropped 5 bases and J dropped 5; count of bases not matched to a gene: 5. The CDR3 has 13 residues.

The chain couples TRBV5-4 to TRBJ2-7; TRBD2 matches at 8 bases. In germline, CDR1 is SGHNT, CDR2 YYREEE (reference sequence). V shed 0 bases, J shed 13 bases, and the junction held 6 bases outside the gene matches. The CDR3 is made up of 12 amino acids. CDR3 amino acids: CASSLDGGAPYF. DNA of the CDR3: TGTGCCAGCAGCTTGGACGGGGGGGCCCCTTACTTC.

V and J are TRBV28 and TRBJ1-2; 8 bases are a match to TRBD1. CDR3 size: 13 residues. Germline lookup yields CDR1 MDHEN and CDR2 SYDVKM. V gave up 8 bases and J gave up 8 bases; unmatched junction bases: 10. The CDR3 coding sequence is TGTGCCAGCCGACGTTACAGGGGGGAGGGCTACACCTTC. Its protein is CASRRYRGEGYTF.

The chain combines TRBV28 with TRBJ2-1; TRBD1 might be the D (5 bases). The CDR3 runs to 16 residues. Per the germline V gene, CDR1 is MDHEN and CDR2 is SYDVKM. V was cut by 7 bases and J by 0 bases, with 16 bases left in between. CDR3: CASTPDIGSSYNEQFF. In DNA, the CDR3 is TGTGCCAGCACCCCGGACATCGGAAGCTCCTACAATGAGCAGTTCTTC.

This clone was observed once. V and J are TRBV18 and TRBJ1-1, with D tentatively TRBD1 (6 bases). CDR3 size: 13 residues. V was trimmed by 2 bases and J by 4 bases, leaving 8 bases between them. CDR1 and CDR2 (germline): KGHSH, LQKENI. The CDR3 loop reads CASSPTGPTEAFF. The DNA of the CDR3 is TGTGCCAGCTCACCAACAGGGCCCACTGAAGCTTTCTTT.

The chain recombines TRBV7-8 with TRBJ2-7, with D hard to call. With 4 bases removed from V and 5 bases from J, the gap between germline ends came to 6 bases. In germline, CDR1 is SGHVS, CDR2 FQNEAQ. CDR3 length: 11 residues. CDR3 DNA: TGTGCCAGCAGCTCCCTCAACGAGCAGTACTTC. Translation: CASSSLNEQYF.

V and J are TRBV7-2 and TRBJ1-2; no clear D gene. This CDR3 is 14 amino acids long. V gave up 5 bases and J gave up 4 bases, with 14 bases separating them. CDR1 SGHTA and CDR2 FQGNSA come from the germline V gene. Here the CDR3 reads CASSQSREVYGYTF. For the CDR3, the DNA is TGTGCCAGCAGCCAAAGCCGGGAGGTCTATGGCTACACCTTC.

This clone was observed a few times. The CDR3 spells CASSRDEQGWLGYTF. The CDR3 region has the DNA TGTGCCAGTAGTAGAGACGAACAGGGGTGGCTTGGCTACACCTTC. The chain recombines TRBV19 with TRBJ1-2; 7 bases map to TRBD1. The germline gives CDR1 LNHDA, CDR2 SQIVND (reference sequence). The CDR3 contains 15 residues. The V gene end was trimmed by 4 bases and the J gene end by 7 bases; junction bases not matched to a gene: 12.

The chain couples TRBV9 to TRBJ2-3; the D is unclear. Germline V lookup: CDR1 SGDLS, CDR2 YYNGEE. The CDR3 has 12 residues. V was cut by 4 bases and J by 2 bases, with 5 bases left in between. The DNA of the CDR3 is TGTGCCAGCAGCCCGTACACAGATACGCAGTATTTT. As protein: CASSPYTDTQYF. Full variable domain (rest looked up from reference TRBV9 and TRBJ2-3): DSGVTQTPKHLITATGQRVTLRCSPRSGDLSVYWYQQSLDQGLQFLIQYYNGEERAKGNILERFSAQQFPDLHSELNLSSLELGDSALYFCASSPYTDTQYFGPGTRLTVL.

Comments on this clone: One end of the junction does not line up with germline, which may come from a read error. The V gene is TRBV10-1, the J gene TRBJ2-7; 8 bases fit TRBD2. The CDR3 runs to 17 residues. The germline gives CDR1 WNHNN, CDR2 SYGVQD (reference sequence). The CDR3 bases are TGCGCCAGCAGTGAGTCGACTCAGGAAGCGGGAGTCCACGAGCAGTGCTTC. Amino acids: CASSESTQEAGVHEQCF.

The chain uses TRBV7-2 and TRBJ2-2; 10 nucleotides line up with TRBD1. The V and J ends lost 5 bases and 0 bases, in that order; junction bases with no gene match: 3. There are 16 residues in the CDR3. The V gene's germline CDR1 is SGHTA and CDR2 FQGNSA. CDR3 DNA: TGTGCCAGCAGCCAAGGACAGGGGGCGAACACCGGGGAGCTGTTTTTT. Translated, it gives CASSQGQGANTGELFF.

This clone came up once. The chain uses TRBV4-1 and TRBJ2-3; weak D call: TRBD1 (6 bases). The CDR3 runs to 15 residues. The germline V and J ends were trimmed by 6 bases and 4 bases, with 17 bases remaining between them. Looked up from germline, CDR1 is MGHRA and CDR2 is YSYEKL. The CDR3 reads CASRGNREDADTQYF. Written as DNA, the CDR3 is TGCGCCAGCAGGGGTAACAGGGAAGACGCAGATACGCAGTATTTT.

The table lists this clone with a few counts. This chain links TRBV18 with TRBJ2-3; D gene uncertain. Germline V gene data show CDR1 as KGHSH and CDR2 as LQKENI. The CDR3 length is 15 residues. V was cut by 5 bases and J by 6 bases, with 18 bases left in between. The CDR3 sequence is CASSTVWAQGDTQYF. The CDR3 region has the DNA TGTGCCAGCTCAACCGTTTGGGCCCAAGGGGATACGCAGTATTTT.

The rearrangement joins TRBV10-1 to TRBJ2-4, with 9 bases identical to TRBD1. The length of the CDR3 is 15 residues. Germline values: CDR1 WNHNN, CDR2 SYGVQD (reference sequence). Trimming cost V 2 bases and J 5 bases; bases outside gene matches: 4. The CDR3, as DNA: TGCGCCAGCAGTGAGCGGGACAGGGACCAAAACATTCAGTACTTC. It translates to CASSERDRDQNIQYF.

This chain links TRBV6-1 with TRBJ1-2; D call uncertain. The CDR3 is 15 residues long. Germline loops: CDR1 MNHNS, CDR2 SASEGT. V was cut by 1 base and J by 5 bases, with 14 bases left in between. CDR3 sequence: CASSEVVWDWYGYTF. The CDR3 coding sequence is TGTGCCAGCAGTGAAGTCGTTTGGGATTGGTATGGCTACACCTTC.

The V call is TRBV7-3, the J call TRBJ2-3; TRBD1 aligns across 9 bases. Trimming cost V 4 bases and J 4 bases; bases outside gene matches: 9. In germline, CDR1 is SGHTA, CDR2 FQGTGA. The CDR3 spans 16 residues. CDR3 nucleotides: TGTGCCAGCAGCTCCGACAGGGGGAAGATACCAGATACGCAGTATTTT. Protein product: CASSSDRGKIPDTQYF.

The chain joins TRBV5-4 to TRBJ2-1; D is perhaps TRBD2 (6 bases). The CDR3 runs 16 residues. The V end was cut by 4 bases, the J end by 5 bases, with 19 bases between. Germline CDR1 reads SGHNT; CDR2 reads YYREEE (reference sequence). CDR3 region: CASSPRGGKPDNEQFF. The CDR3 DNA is TGTGCCAGCAGCCCCAGAGGCGGGAAGCCCGACAATGAGCAGTTCTTC.

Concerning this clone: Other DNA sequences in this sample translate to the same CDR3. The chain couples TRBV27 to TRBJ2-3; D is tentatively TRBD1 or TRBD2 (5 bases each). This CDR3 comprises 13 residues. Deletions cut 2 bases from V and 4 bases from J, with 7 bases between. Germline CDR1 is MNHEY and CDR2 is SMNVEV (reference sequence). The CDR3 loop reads CASSLRGADTQYF. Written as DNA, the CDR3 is TGTGCCAGCAGTTTACGAGGGGCAGATACGCAGTATTTT.

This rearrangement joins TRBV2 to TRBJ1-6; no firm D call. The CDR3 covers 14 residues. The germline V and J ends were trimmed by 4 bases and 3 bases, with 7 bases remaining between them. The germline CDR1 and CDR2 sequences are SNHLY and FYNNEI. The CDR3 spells CASSVSGYNSPLHF. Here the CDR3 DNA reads TGTGCCAGCAGTGTCTCCGGCTATAATTCACCCCTCCACTTT.

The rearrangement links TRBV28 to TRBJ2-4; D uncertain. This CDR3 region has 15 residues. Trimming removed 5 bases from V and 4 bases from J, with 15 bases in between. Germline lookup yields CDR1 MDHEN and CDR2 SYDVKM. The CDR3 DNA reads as TGTGCCAGCAGTCTGATTGGCGGACGGAAAAACATTCAGTACTTC. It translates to CASSLIGGRKNIQYF. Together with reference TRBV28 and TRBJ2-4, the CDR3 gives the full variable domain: DVKVTQSSRYLVKRTGEKVFLECVQDMDHENMFWYRQDPGLGLRLIYFSYDVKMKEKGDIPEGYSVSREKKERFSLILESASTNQTSMYLCASSLIGGRKNIQYFGAGTRLSVL.

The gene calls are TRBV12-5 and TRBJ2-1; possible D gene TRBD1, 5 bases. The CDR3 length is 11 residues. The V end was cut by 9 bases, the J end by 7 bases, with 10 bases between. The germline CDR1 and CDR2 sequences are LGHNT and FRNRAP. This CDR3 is CASAGRNEQFF. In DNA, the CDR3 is TGTGCTAGCGCAGGGCGGAATGAGCAGTTCTTC.

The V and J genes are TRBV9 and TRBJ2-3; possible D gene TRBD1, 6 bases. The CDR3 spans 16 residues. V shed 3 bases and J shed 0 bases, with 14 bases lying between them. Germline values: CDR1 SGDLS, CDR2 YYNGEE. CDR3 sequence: CASSANRVSSTDTQYF. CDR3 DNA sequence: TGTGCCAGCAGCGCGAACAGGGTAAGTAGCACAGATACGCAGTATTTT.

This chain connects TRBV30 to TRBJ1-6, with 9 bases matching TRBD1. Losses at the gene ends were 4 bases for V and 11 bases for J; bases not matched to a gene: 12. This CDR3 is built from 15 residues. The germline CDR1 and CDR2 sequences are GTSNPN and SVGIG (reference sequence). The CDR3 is CAWNRPGTGFAPLHF. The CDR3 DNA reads TGTGCCTGGAATCGTCCCGGGACAGGGTTTGCACCCCTCCACTTT.

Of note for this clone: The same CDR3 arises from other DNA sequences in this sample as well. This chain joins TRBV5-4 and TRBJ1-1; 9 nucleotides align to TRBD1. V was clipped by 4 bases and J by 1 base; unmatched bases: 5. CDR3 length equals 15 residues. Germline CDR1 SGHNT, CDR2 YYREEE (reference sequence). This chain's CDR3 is CASSPPGQGNTEAFF. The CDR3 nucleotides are TGTGCCAGCAGCCCTCCGGGACAGGGGAACACTGAAGCTTTCTTT.

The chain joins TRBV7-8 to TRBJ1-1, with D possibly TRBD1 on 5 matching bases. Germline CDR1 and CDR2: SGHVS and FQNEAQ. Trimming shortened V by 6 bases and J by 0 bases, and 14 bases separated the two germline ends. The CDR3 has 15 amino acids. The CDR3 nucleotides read TGTGCCAGCAGGGGTTGGGACGGGATGAACACTGAAGCTTTCTTT. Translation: CASRGWDGMNTEAFF.